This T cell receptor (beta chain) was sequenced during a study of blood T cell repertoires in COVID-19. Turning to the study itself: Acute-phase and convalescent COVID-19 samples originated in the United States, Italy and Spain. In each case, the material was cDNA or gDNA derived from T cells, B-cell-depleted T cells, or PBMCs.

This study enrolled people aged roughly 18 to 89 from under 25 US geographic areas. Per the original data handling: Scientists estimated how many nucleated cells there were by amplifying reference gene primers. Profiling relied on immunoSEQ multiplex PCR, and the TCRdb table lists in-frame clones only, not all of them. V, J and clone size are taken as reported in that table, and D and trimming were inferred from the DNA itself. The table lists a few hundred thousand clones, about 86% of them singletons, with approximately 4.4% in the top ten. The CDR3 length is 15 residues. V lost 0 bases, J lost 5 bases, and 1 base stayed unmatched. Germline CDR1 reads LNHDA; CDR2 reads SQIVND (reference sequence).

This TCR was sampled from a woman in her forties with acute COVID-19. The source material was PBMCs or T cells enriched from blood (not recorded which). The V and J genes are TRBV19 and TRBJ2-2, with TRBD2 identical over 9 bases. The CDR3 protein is CASSIETSGTGELFF. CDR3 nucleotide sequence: TGTGCCAGTAGTATAGAGACTAGCGGTACCGGGGAGCTGTTTTTT.